The 19 T cell receptor beta chains below were found in one sample sequenced in a study of blood T cell repertoires in COVID-19. TCRdb's copy holds only in-frame clones and misses some; the assay was immunoSEQ multiplex PCR. Of under 300,000 clones listed, roughly 85% are singletons. Sequenced sample: peripheral blood. The receptors stem from a woman between 18 and 29 years old with acute or convalescent COVID-19.

This clone was seen a few times. This chain connects TRBV4-3 to TRBJ2-1; the match to TRBD2 covers 11 bases. There are 15 residues in the CDR3. Per germline, CDR1 LGHNA and CDR2 YSLEER. J gave up 5 bases and V 4 bases, and 4 bases lay outside the gene matches. The DNA for the CDR3 is TGCGCCAGCAGCCCACAGACTAGCGGGAACAATGAGCAGTTCTTC. As protein: CASSPQTSGNNEQFF.

CDR3 nucleotides: TGCGCCAGCAGCCTATATTTCCGAGGGACAGGGAAATTACTCACCGGGGAGCTGTTTTTT. Amino acids: CASSLYFRGTGKLLTGELFF. The chain uses TRBV5-1 and TRBJ2-2, with TRBD1 identical over 9 bases. Germline trimming cut 4 bases from V and 4 bases from J; bases unmatched to any gene: 20. The CDR3 is 20 amino acids. Germline values: CDR1 SGHRS, CDR2 YFSETQ.

The chain combines TRBV9 with TRBJ2-2; D is undetermined. The V and J ends lost 3 bases and 2 bases respectively, with 8 bases between them. The CDR3 has 14 amino acids. Germline CDR1 SGDLS, CDR2 YYNGEE. The CDR3 loop reads CASSAQFNTGELFF. The CDR3, as DNA: TGTGCCAGCAGCGCCCAATTTAACACCGGGGAGCTGTTTTTT.

On this clone: This sample also contains other DNA sequences that code for the same CDR3. The chain employs TRBV19 and TRBJ1-5, with 8 positions matching TRBD1. V lost 4 bases to trimming and J lost 3 bases; unmatched junction nucleotides: 2. The germline V gene encodes CDR1 LNHDA and CDR2 SQIVND (reference sequence). The CDR3 runs 14 residues. The CDR3 DNA reads as TGTGCCAGTAGTAGACAGGGGACCAATCAGCCCCAGCATTTT. This translates into CASSRQGTNQPQHF.

Regarding this clone: The junction differs from germline at one of its ends, possibly a read error. The J gene is TRBJ2-1, the V gene TRBV7-9; 9 positions match TRBD2. The CDR3 has 13 amino acids. Germline CDR1 SEHNR, CDR2 FQNEAQ (reference sequence). CDR3 nucleotides: TGTGCCAGCAGCGTAGCGGGAGCTCTTGAGCAGTTCTTC. It translates to CASSVAGALEQFF.

The genes are TRBV21-1 and TRBJ1-5; whether TRBD1, the table's D call, matches the DNA was not checked. TRBV21-1 is a known pseudogene. The CDR3 length is 16 residues. CDR3 residues: CASSRESGGGNQPQHF. The CDR3 DNA reads TGTGCCAGCAGCAGGGAGTCAGGGGGCGGCAATCAGCCCCAGCATTTT.

V and J are TRBV6-5 and TRBJ2-7; 8 bases map to TRBD2. This CDR3 is built from 14 residues. Germline CDR1 reads MNHEY; CDR2 reads SVGAGI. J gave up 7 bases and V 5 bases, and 10 bases lay outside the gene matches. The CDR3 nucleotides are TGTGCCAGCAGTCTAACCGGGACTAGAGCAGAGCAGTACTTC. Its translation is CASSLTGTRAEQYF.

This clone was observed once. This chain connects TRBV7-9 to TRBJ1-4, with 7 nucleotides matching TRBD1. Looked up from germline, CDR1 is SEHNR and CDR2 is FQNEAQ (reference sequence). This CDR3 region has 19 residues. V lost 3 bases and J lost 7; bases outside the gene matches: 20. This CDR3 reads CASSLRDRDILTSLEKLFF. DNA of the CDR3: TGTGCCAGCAGCTTGAGGGACAGAGATATTTTAACATCCCTTGAAAAACTGTTTTTT.

The chain joins TRBV7-2 to TRBJ2-1; weak D call: TRBD2 (6 bases). The CDR3 contains 15 residues. The germline CDR1 and CDR2 sequences are SGHTA and FQGNSA. The V end lost 0 bases, the J end lost 5 bases, and 11 bases lay between the germline ends. CDR3 region: CASSLAGRGNNEQFF. The DNA for the CDR3 is TGTGCCAGCAGCTTAGCCGGGAGAGGGAACAATGAGCAGTTCTTC.

V and J are TRBV4-1 and TRBJ2-7; TRBD2 matches 16 bases. With V trimmed by 3 bases and J by 4 bases, 0 bases remained unmatched. The germline gives CDR1 MGHRA, CDR2 YSYEKL. The CDR3 is made up of 15 amino acids. CDR3 sequence: CASSQGLAGGYEQYF. CDR3 bases: TGCGCCAGCAGCCAGGGACTAGCGGGAGGGTACGAGCAGTACTTC.

This clone has just a few counts. This sequence joins TRBV5-5 and TRBJ1-5; 8 bases are shared with TRBD1. In germline, CDR1 is SGHKS, CDR2 YYEKEE (reference sequence). With V trimmed by 4 bases and J by 5 bases, 11 bases remained unmatched. The CDR3 runs to 16 residues. The CDR3 DNA sequence: TGTGCCAGCAGCATAGGACAGGGTTTGGGTGATCAGCCCCAGCATTTT. It codes for CASSIGQGLGDQPQHF.

CDR3 sequence (DNA): TGTGCCAGCAGGGACAGGGGGCGAGGCTACACCTTC. Protein: CASRDRGRGYTF. The chain has TRBV2 and TRBJ1-2; 11 bases line up with TRBD1. The ends lost 6 bases at V and 8 bases at J; junction bases unmatched: 2. The CDR3 is made up of 12 amino acids. Germline-derived CDR1 and CDR2 are SNHLY and FYNNEI.

The chain links TRBV7-6 to TRBJ2-7, with 7 bases lining up with TRBD2. Germline CDR1 reads SGHVS; CDR2 reads FNYEAQ. The CDR3 is made up of 15 amino acids. V lost 5 bases and J lost 5; bases outside the gene matches: 12. This CDR3 is CASSQTDLAENEQYF. The CDR3 DNA is TGTGCCAGCAGCCAAACGGATCTAGCGGAAAACGAGCAGTACTTC.

J is TRBJ2-1 and V is TRBV5-1; possibly TRBD2 for D (6 bases). V was cut by 2 bases and J by 9 bases, with 18 bases left in between. The germline V gene encodes CDR1 SGHRS and CDR2 YFSETQ. This CDR3 is built from 15 residues. The chain's CDR3 is CASSLAGRDRGEQFF. The CDR3 coding sequence is TGCGCCAGCAGCTTAGCCGGGAGAGATAGGGGTGAGCAGTTCTTC. The complete variable domain, with remaining parts taken from reference TRBV5-1 and TRBJ2-1, reads KAGVTQTPRYLIKTRGQQVTLSCSPISGHRSVSWYQQTPGQGLQFLFEYFSETQRNKGNFPGRFSGRQFSNSRSEMNVSTLELGDSALYLCASSLAGRDRGEQFFGPGTRLTVL.

The genes are TRBV15 and TRBJ1-4; no clear D gene. CDR3 length: 19 amino acids. CDR1 and CDR2 (germline): LNHNV, YYDKDF (reference sequence). V was trimmed by 4 bases and J by 6 bases, leaving 27 bases between them. DNA of the CDR3: TGTGCCACCAGCACGGGGTGGGTTCCCTCAACCATGGCGGATGAAAAACTGTTTTTT. As protein: CATSTGWVPSTMADEKLFF.

The chain links TRBV19 to TRBJ2-7; 8 nucleotides match TRBD1. Germline CDR1 reads LNHDA; CDR2 reads SQIVND (reference sequence). CDR3 length: 13 residues. J gave up 4 bases and V 1 base, and 0 bases lay outside the gene matches. CDR3 sequence: CASSIGTGYEQYF. For the CDR3, the DNA is TGTGCCAGTAGTATAGGGACAGGGTACGAGCAGTACTTC.

The genes are TRBV30 and TRBJ2-5; 8 nucleotides line up with TRBD2. With V trimmed by 4 bases and J by 4 bases, 11 bases remained unmatched. This CDR3 region has 15 residues. Germline values: CDR1 GTSNPN, CDR2 SVGIG (reference sequence). CDR3 sequence: CAWKAGGRWLETQYF. The CDR3 DNA sequence: TGTGCCTGGAAGGCCGGCGGGAGGTGGTTAGAGACCCAGTACTTC.

The chain employs TRBV5-1 and TRBJ1-4, with a possible D match to TRBD1 (6 bases). This CDR3 is built from 15 residues. The V gene lost 2 bases and the J gene lost 7 bases, with 15 bases spanning the gap. Germline V gene data show CDR1 as SGHRS and CDR2 as YFSETQ. As DNA, the CDR3 is TGCGCCAGCAGCTTAACAGGGTATGGTGGTGAAAAACTGTTTTTT. Its translation: CASSLTGYGGEKLFF.

The rearrangement joins TRBV5-3 to TRBJ1-2; TRBD1 matches at 12 bases. TRBV5-3 is designated an ORF whose function remains uncertain. Trimming cost V 0 bases and J 3 bases; bases outside gene matches: 12. The CDR3 covers 19 residues. The CDR3 protein is CARSLATPGTGGSYYGYTF. For the CDR3, the DNA is TGTGCCAGAAGCTTGGCCACGCCCGGGACAGGGGGCAGTTACTATGGCTACACCTTC.